This T cell receptor beta chain was retrieved from a study of CD8 T cells in ankylosing spondylitis (TCRdb year 2017). General notes on the study: T cell receptor beta repertoires were profiled in healthy donors and ankylosing spondylitis patients so that disease-linked TCR variants could be found. Samples of peripheral blood were taken, and for ankylosing spondylitis patients, synovial fluid was collected as well. The full study cohort was made up of about two dozen ankylosing spondylitis patients and about a hundred healthy donors.

From V the trimming removes 5 bases and from J it removes 3 bases, while the gene matches leave 4 bases of the junction unaccounted for. Reading the germline V gene gives CDR1 SGHRS and CDR2 YFSETQ. The CDR3, cysteine through phenylalanine, is 14 amino acids long. This entry keeps only the CDR3 DNA: 42 bases, framed from base 1. Sequencing was carried out with an Illumina HiSeq 2500. Quantitative 5'-RACE with molecular barcodes was used to prepare TCR beta libraries. In the authors' own workflow: A new computational method, built on a probabilistic model of VDJ rearrangement, was used to identify disease-linked TCR variants. TCRdb reprocessing: public reads trimmed at Q25 with fastp, clones called with MiXCR, in-frame beta chains kept. CDR3 protein duplicates are merged, each entry listing the most common genes and DNA. The authors' filters were not applied to this entry. For this sample the table gives 700,000 to 850,000 distinct CDR3 sequences, of which 12% were detected only once. The ten largest account for roughly 0.51% of the sample.

What the authors observed across the whole study: Some of the motif variants had been reported before in the synovial fluid and blood of reactive arthritis patients, a finding that suggests common disease-initiation mechanisms. Significant enrichment of the disease-linked clones was reported in matched synovial fluid samples from ankylosing spondylitis patients. The disease-linked clones showed a CD8+ phenotype and occurred at relatively low frequencies in peripheral blood. A TCR beta motif of seven or eight highly homologous amino acid variants appeared characteristic of blood from ankylosing spondylitis patients.

This clonotype was counted many times. Its antigen is currently not known. No much larger clonotype is one base removed from it; base qualities were not supplied. This TCR derives from a male donor with ankylosing spondylitis. This chain is built from TRBV5-1 and TRBJ1-3; TRBD1 aligns with 8 central bases. The sequenced material came from blood, either unsorted or a sorted T cell fraction (not recorded which). The CDR3 corresponds to CASRTGTGGNTIYF. DNA sequence: TGCGCCAGCAGAACCGGGACAGGTGGAAACACCATATATTTT.